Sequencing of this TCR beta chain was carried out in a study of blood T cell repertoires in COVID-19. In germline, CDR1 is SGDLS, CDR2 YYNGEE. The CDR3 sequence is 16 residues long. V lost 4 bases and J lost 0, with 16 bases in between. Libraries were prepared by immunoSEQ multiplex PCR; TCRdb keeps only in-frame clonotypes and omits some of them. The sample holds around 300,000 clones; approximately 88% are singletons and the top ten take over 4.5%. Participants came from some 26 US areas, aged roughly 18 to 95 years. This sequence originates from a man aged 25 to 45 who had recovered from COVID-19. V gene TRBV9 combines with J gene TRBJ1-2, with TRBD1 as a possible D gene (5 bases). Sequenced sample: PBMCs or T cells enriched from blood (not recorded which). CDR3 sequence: CASSSHAGGANYGYTF. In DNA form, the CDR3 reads TGTGCCAGCAGCTCCCACGCCGGGGGAGCTAACTATGGCTACACCTTC.